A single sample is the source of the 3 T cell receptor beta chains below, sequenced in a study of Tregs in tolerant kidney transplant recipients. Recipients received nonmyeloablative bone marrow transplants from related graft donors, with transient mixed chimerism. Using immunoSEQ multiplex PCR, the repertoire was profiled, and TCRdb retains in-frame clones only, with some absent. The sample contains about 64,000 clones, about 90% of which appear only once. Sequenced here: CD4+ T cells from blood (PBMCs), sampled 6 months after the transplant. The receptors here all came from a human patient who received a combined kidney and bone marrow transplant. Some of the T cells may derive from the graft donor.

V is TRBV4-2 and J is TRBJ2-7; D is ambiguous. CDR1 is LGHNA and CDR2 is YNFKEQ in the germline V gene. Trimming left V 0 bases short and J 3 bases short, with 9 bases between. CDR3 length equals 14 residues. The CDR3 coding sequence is TGTGCCAGCAGCCAAGAAGCCGTTTACTACGAGCAGTACTTC. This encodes CASSQEAVYYEQYF.

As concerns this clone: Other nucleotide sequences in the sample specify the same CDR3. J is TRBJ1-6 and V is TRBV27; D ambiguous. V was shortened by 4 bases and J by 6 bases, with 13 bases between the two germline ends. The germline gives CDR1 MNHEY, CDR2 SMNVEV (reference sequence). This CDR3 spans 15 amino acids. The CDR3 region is CASSSLGPLNSPLHF. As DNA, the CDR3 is TGTGCCAGCAGTTCCCTCGGTCCTCTTAATTCACCCCTCCACTTT.

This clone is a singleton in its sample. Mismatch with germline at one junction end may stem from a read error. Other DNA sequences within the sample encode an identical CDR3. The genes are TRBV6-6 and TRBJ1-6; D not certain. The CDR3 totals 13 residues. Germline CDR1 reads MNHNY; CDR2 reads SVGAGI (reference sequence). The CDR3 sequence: CASSYVQNSPLHF. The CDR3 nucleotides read TGTGCCAGCAGTTACGTACAGAATTCCCCCCTCCACTTT.